This T cell receptor (beta chain) originates from a study of control samples from healthy donors and cancer patients. In its sample, this clone was seen a few times. The germline CDR1 and CDR2 sequences are MNHNS and SASEGT. The CDR3 consists of 17 residues. Trimming pared 0 bases from V and 1 base from J, leaving 15 bases between. Generated by immunoSEQ multiplex PCR, the TCRdb table keeps only in-frame clones and is missing some. Of 200,000 to 250,000 clones listed, roughly 94% are singletons. This sequence originates from a man aged 50 to 60 in good health. This chain connects TRBV6-1 to TRBJ1-1, with D possibly being TRBD1 (6 bases). The sample taken for sequencing was blood. The CDR3 DNA sequence: TGTGCCAGCAGTGAAGCGCGGGTGAAGACAGGGAACACTGAAGCTTTCTTT. Its translation is CASSEARVKTGNTEAFF.